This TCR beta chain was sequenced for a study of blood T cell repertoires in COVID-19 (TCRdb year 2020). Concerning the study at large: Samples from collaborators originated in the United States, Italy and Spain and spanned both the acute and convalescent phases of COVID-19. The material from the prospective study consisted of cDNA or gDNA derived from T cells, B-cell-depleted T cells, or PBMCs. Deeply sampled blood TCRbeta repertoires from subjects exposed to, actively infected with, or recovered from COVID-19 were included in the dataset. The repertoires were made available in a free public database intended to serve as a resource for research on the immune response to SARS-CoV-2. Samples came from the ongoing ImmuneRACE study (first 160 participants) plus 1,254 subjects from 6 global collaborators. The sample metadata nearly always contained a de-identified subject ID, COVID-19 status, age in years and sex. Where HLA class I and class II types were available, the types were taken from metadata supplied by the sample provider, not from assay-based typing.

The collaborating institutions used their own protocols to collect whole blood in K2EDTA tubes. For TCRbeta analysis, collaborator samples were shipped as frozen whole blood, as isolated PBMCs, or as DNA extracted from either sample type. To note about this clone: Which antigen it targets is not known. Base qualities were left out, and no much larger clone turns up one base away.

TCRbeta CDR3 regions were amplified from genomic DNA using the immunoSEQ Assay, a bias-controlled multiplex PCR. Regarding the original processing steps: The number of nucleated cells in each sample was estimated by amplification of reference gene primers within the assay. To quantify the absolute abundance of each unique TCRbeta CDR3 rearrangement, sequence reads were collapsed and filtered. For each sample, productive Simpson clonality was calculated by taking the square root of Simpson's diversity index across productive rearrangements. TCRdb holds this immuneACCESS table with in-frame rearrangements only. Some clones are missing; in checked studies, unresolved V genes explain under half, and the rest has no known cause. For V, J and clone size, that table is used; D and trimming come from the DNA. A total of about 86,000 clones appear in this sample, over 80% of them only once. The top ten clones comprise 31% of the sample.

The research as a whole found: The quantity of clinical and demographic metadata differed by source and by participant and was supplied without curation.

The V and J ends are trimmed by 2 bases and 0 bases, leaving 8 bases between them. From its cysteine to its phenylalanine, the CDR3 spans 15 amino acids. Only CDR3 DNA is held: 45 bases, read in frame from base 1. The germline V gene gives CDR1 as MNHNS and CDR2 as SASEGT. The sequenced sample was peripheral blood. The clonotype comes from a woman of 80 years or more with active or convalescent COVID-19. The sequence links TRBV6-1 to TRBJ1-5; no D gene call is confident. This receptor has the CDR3 CASSEREVSNQPQHF. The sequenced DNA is TGTGCCAGCAGTGAAAGGGAGGTTAGCAATCAGCCCCAGCATTTT.